The rows below give T cell receptor beta chains drawn from one sample of a study of T-cell memory formation after mild COVID-19. TCRdb ran MiXCR on the 5' RACE reads and lists one entry per CDR3 protein. The sample contains hundreds of thousands of distinct CDR3 sequences, roughly 22% of which appear only once. The specimen sequenced was PBMCs or a T cell subset sorted from them (not recorded which). The receptors derive from an adult woman who had mild COVID-19 (a few samples of this study predate the infection). Cell type and time point are not known. CDR3s include the opening cysteine and the closing phenylalanine or tryptophan. Each record gives: V gene, J gene, CDR3 protein.

TRBV7-3	TRBJ1-6	CASSFSGALNSPLHF
TRBV29-1	TRBJ2-7	CSVETDSYEQYF
TRBV4-3	TRBJ2-7	CASSQDGGAGGYYEQYF
TRBV7-2	TRBJ2-1	CASSQGTSGTQFF
TRBV2	TRBJ1-2	CASSEAGRKEGYTF
TRBV7-9	TRBJ2-7	CASSLGHSYEQYF
TRBV7-8	TRBJ1-1	CASSLAQGALGTEAFF
TRBV7-2	TRBJ2-2	CASSPGDRGNTGELFF
TRBV18	TRBJ2-7	CASSFGRDRAYEQYF
TRBV29-1	TRBJ2-2	CSVEVFEGPNTGELFF